This TCR beta chain came from a study of cytomegalovirus exposure and HLA in healthy donors. Concerning this clone itself: Antigen unknown.

Study conclusions and caveats: Most TCR beta V segments were productive about 87% or about 30% of the time in an earlier analysis. Several of the most significant clusters were apparently associated with common viral pathogens in a later analysis.

This CDR3 spans 17 amino acids. The germline V and J ends were trimmed by 3 bases and 5 bases, with 22 bases remaining between them. Per germline, CDR1 LNHDA and CDR2 SQIVND (reference sequence). 13 Jbeta primers and 60 Vbeta primers were used for the PCR. Clones were sequenced by immunoSEQ multiplex PCR, and TCRdb holds only the in-frame ones, with some missing. The data contain about 200,000 clones, over 65% of them singletons. Sequenced sample: PBMCs. The chain joins TRBV19 to TRBJ2-5, with D perhaps TRBD2 (7 bases). The TCR originated in a woman aged 25-40 years in good health and CMV-seronegative. The CDR3 spells CASSMTRLGRGRETQYF. CDR3 DNA: TGTGCCAGTAGTATGACGAGGCTGGGGCGGGGGCGGGAGACCCAGTACTTC.